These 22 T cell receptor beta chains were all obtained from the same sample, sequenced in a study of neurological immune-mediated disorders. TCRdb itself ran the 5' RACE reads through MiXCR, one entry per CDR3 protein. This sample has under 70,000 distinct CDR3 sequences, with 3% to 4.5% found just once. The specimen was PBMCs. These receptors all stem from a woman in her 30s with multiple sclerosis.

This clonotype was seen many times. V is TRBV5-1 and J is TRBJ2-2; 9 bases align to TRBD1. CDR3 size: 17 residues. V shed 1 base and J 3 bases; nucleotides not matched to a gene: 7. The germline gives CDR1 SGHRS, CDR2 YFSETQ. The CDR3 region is CASSLKDRGGDTGELFF. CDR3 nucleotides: TGCGCCAGCAGCTTGAAGGACAGGGGCGGGGACACCGGGGAGCTGTTTTTT.

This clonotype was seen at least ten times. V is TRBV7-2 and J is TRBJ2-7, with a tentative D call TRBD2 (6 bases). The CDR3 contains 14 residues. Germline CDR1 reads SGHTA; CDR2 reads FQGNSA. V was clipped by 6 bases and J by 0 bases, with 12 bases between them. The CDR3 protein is CASSSGTFSYEQYF. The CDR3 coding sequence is TGTGCCAGCAGTTCAGGGACTTTCTCCTACGAGCAGTACTTC.

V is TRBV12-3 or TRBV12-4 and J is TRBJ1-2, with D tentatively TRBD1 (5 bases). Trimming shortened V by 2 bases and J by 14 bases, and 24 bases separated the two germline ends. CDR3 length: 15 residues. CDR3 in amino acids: CASSLRPRGPYGQTF. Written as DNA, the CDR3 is TGTGCCAGCAGTTTAAGGCCCCGGGGACCCTATGGCCAAACCTTC.

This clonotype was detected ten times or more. The CDR3 coding sequence is TGCGCCAGCAGCCAAGAAATAGGCGGTCGGAACGAGCAGTACTTC. Amino acids: CASSQEIGGRNEQYF. The rearrangement joins TRBV4-3 to TRBJ2-7; D is unclear. The CDR3 extends over 15 amino acids. Trimming removed 0 bases from V and 5 bases from J, with 14 bases in between. The germline CDR1 and CDR2 sequences are LGHNA and YSLEER.

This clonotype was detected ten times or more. For the CDR3, the DNA is TGCAGCGTTCCGACAACAGGCATCATCTACAATGAGCAGTTCTTC. Residues: CSVPTTGIIYNEQFF. This rearrangement joins TRBV29-1 to TRBJ2-1, with D tentatively TRBD1 (5 bases). The germline V and J ends were trimmed by 5 bases and 3 bases, with 17 bases remaining between them. The CDR3 covers 15 residues. Looked up from germline, CDR1 is SQVTM and CDR2 is ANQGSEA.

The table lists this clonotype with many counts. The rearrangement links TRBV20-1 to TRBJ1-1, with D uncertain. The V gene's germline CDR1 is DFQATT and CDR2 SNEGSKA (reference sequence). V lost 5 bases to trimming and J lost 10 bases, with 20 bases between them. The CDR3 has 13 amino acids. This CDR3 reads CSAPGPRTLGAFF. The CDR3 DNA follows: TGCAGTGCTCCAGGACCGAGAACACTAGGAGCTTTCTTT.

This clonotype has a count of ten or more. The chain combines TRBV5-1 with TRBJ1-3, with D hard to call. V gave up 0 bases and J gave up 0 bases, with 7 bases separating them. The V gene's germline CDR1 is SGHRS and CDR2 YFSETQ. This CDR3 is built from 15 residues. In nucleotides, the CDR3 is TGCGCCAGCAGCTTGGGCGGAGGCTCTGGAAACACCATATATTTT. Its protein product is CASSLGGGSGNTIYF.

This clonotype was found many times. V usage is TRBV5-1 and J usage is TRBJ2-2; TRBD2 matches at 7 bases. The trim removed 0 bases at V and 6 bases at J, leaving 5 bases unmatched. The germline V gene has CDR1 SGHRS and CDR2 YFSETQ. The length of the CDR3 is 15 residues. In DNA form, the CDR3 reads TGCGCCAGCAGCTTGGGCGGGAGTGTCTCCGGGGAGCTGTTTTTT. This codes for CASSLGGSVSGELFF.

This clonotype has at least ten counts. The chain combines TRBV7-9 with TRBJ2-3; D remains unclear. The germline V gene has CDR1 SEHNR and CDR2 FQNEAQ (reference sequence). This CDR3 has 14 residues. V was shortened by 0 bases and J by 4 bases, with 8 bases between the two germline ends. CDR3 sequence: CASSLAQRPDTQYF. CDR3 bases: TGTGCCAGCAGCTTAGCGCAGAGGCCAGATACGCAGTATTTT.

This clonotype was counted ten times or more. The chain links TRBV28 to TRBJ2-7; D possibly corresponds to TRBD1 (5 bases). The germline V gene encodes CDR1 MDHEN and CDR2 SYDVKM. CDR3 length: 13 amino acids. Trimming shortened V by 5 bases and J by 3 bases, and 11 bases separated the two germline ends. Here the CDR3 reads CASSTTDSYEQYF. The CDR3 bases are TGTGCCAGCAGTACTACCGACAGCTACGAGCAGTACTTC.

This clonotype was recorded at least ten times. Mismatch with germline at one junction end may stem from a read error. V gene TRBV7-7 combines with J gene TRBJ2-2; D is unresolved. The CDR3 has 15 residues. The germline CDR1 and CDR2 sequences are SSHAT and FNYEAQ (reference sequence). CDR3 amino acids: CASSYRRSNTGELFF. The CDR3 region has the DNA TGTGCTAGCAGCTATCGACGGTCCAACACCGGGGAGCTGTTTTTT.

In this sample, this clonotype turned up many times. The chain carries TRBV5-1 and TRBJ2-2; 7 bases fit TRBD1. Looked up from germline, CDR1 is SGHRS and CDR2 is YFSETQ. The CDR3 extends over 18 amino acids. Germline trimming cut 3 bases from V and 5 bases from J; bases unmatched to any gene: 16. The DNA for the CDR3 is TGCGCCAGCAGCTCGGGACAGCTTACCATACCTCCGACCGGGGAGCTGTTTTTT. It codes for CASSSGQLTIPPTGELFF. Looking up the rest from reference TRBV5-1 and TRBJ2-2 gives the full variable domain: KAGVTQTPRYLIKTRGQQVTLSCSPISGHRSVSWYQQTPGQGLQFLFEYFSETQRNKGNFPGRFSGRQFSNSRSEMNVSTLELGDSALYLCASSSGQLTIPPTGELFFGEGSRLTVL.

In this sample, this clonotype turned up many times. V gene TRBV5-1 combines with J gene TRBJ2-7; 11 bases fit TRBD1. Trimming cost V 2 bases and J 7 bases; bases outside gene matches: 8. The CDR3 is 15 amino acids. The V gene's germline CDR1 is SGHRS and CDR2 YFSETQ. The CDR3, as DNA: TGCGCCAGCAGCTTTTTTGGACAGGGGGCTGGAGAGCAGTACTTC. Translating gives CASSFFGQGAGEQYF.

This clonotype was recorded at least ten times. CDR3 amino acids: CAWAGQFEAFF. In DNA, the CDR3 is TGTGCCTGGGCTGGACAGTTTGAAGCTTTCTTT. The chain couples TRBV30 to TRBJ1-1; perhaps TRBD1 as D (6 bases). Germline V gene lookup returns CDR1 GTSNPN and CDR2 SVGIG (reference sequence). CDR3 length: 11 amino acids. The V end was cut by 5 bases, the J end by 7 bases, with 11 bases between.

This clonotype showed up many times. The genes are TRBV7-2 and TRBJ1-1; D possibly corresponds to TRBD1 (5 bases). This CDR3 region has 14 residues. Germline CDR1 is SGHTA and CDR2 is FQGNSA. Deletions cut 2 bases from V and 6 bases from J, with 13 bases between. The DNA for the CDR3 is TGTGCCAGCAGCTTATTTGGGGCTACGGCTGAAGCTTTCTTT. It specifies CASSLFGATAEAFF.

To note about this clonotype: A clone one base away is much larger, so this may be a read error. CDR3 residues: CASSLRPDRSTF. As DNA, the CDR3 is TGTGCCAGCAGCTTACGCCCCGACCGATCAACATTT. V gene TRBV7-9 combines with J gene TRBJ1-4; D is undetermined. The CDR3 has 12 residues. CDR1 and CDR2 (germline): SEHNR, FQNEAQ (reference sequence).

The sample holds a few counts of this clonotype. This CDR3 reads CSVDGSEKLFF. The DNA for the CDR3 is TGCAGCGTTGACGGCAGCGAAAAACTGTTTTTT. The chain is built from TRBV29-1 and TRBJ1-4; D is undetermined. Trimming removed 3 bases at V and 8 bases at J, with 7 bases between. The CDR3 consists of 11 residues. Germline CDR1 SQVTM, CDR2 ANQGSEA.

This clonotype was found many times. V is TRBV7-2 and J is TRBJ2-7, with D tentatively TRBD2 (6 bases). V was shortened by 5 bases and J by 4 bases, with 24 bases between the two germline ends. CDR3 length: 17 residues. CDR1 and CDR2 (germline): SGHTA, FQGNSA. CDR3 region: CASSPVAPLKRVYEQYF. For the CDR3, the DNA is TGTGCCAGCAGCCCCGTGGCTCCCCTGAAGCGGGTTTACGAGCAGTACTTC.

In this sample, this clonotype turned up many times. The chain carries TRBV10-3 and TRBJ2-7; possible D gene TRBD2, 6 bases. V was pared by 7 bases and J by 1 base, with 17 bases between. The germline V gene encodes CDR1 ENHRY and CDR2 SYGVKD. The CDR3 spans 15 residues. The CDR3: CAIMVRRDVSYEQYF. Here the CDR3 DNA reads TGTGCCATCATGGTGCGGCGGGATGTGTCCTACGAGCAGTACTTC.

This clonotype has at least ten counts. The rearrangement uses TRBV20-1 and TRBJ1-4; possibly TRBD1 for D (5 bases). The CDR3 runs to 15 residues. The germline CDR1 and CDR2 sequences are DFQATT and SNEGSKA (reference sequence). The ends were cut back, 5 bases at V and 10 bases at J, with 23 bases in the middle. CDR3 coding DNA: TGCAGTGCTCGTATCCTATGGGGCATGGGTCGAAAACTGTTTTTT. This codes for CSARILWGMGRKLFF.

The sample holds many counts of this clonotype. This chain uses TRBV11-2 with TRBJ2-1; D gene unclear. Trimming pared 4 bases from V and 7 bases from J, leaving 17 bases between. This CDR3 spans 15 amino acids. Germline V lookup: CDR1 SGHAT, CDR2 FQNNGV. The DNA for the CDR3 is TGTGCCAGCAGCTCGGTTCTATCCCCCCTTAATGAGCAGTTCTTC. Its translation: CASSSVLSPLNEQFF.

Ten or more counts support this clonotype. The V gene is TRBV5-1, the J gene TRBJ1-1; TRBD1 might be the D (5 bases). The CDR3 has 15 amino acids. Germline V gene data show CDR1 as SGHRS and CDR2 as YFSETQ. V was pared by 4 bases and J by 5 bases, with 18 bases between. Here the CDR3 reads CASSRRSGGETEAFF. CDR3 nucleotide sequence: TGCGCCAGCAGCAGGAGGTCGGGGGGGGAGACTGAAGCTTTCTTT. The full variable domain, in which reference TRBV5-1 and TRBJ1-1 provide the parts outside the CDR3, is KAGVTQTPRYLIKTRGQQVTLSCSPISGHRSVSWYQQTPGQGLQFLFEYFSETQRNKGNFPGRFSGRQFSNSRSEMNVSTLELGDSALYLCASSRRSGGETEAFFGQGTRLTVV.